Following are 17 T cell receptor beta chains from one sample sequenced in a study of identical twins. TCRdb reanalysed the 5' RACE reads using MiXCR and keeps one entry per CDR3 protein. This sample has 300,000 to 400,000 distinct CDR3 sequences, with approximately 10% found just once. Input material: naive T cells sorted from blood. These receptors all stem from a woman between 50 and 59 years old in good health.

The chain has TRBV19 and TRBJ1-5; 8 positions agree with TRBD1. Trimming at V came to 7 bases and at J to 5 bases, leaving 4 bases not matched to a gene. Germline CDR1 and CDR2: LNHDA and SQIVND (reference sequence). This CDR3 contains 13 residues. The CDR3 spells CASKDRVDQPQHF. For the CDR3, the DNA is TGTGCCAGTAAGGACAGGGTTGATCAGCCCCAGCATTTT.

This clonotype was found many times. The chain is built from TRBV20-1 and TRBJ2-2; unclear D gene. Trimming took off 6 bases at V and 2 bases at J, with 4 bases between the two ends. Germline CDR1 DFQATT, CDR2 SNEGSKA (reference sequence). The CDR3 contains 11 residues. The DNA of the CDR3 is TGCAGTGCCGCAAACACCGGGGAGCTGTTTTTT. Translated: CSAANTGELFF.

The V call is TRBV7-9, the J call TRBJ2-1; perhaps TRBD2 as D (5 bases). Germline assignment: CDR1 SEHNR and CDR2 FQNEAQ (reference sequence). CDR3 length: 13 residues. Between the trimmed V and J ends, which lost 5 bases and 6 bases, there was a span of 11 bases. In nucleotides, the CDR3 is TGTGCCAGCAGCATGGGGAGCGGCAATGAGCAGTTCTTC. Its protein is CASSMGSGNEQFF.

This clonotype came up many times. The chain uses TRBV5-1 and TRBJ2-7; D gene uncertain. The CDR3 covers 13 residues. The germline V gene encodes CDR1 SGHRS and CDR2 YFSETQ. With 0 bases removed from V and 3 bases from J, the gap between germline ends came to 7 bases. In nucleotides, the CDR3 is TGCGCCAGCAGCTTGGAACAGAGCTACGAGCAGTACTTC. Its protein is CASSLEQSYEQYF.

This clonotype appeared many times. The CDR3 loop reads CASRDTSSGNTIYF. CDR3 nucleotides: TGTGCCAGCAGGGACACTAGTTCTGGAAACACCATATATTTT. The chain has TRBV12-3 or TRBV12-4 and TRBJ1-3; possibly TRBD1 for D (5 bases). V lost 6 bases and J lost 1, with 10 bases in between. The CDR3 is made up of 14 amino acids.

The chain uses TRBV27 and TRBJ2-2; D is possibly TRBD2 (6 bases). CDR1 MNHEY and CDR2 SMNVEV come from the germline V gene (reference sequence). The ends were cut back, 4 bases at V and 8 bases at J, with 17 bases in the middle. The CDR3 extends over 15 amino acids. This CDR3 is CASSSSAMEGGELFF. In DNA form, the CDR3 reads TGTGCCAGCAGTTCTTCCGCCATGGAGGGTGGGGAGCTGTTTTTT.

This clonotype appeared a few times. This rearrangement joins TRBV12-3 or TRBV12-4 to TRBJ2-7, with 7 bases aligning to TRBD2. The V and J ends lost 2 bases and 4 bases, in that order; junction bases with no gene match: 5. CDR3 size: 14 residues. CDR3 residues: CASSLPGRGYEQYF. CDR3 nucleotide sequence: TGTGCCAGCAGTTTACCGGGGAGGGGATACGAGCAGTACTTC.

Many counts were recorded for this clonotype. The chain employs TRBV25-1 and TRBJ2-1; D unclear. Germline assignment: CDR1 MGHDK and CDR2 SYGVNS. V lost 9 bases and J 10 bases, leaving 22 bases between the germline ends. The CDR3 consists of 14 residues. The CDR3 DNA reads as TGTGCCAGTAAACTTAATACCGTTTCCGGGGAGCAGTTCTTC. Translated: CASKLNTVSGEQFF.

This clonotype has ten or more counts. This chain links TRBV24-1 with TRBJ1-2; 8 nucleotides agree with TRBD1. This CDR3 has 15 amino acids. Germline CDR1 and CDR2: KGHDR and SFDVKD. V was pared by 3 bases and J by 5 bases, with 7 bases of the junction left unmatched. The CDR3 is CATSDNRGRRYGYTF. The DNA for the CDR3 is TGTGCCACCAGTGATAACAGGGGGAGAAGATATGGCTACACCTTC.

The chain couples TRBV12-3 or TRBV12-4 to TRBJ2-2; 10 nucleotides line up with TRBD1. The CDR3 totals 16 residues. Trimming removed 3 bases from V and 6 bases from J; junction bases left unmatched: 7. In DNA form, the CDR3 reads TGTGCCAGCAGTTTCGCCGTTGGACAGGGGGCCGGGGAGCTGTTTTTT. Amino acids: CASSFAVGQGAGELFF.

This clonotype was detected ten times or more. V usage is TRBV28 and J usage is TRBJ1-5; 10 bases align to TRBD1. CDR1 and CDR2 from the germline V gene are MDHEN and SYDVKM. This CDR3 region has 13 residues. The V and J ends lost 5 bases and 9 bases, in that order; junction bases with no gene match: 4. CDR3 sequence reads: CASSATGGRPQHF. In DNA form, the CDR3 reads TGTGCCAGCAGTGCGACAGGGGGCAGGCCCCAGCATTTT.

This clonotype was found many times. V and J are TRBV27 and TRBJ1-4; D ambiguous. The CDR3 covers 14 residues. The ends were cut back, 5 bases at V and 3 bases at J, with 10 bases in the middle. Germline V gene data show CDR1 as MNHEY and CDR2 as SMNVEV (reference sequence). CDR3: CASSLRESNEKLFF. For the CDR3, the DNA is TGTGCCAGCAGTCTCCGGGAGTCTAATGAAAAACTGTTTTTT.

This clonotype was counted many times. This chain's CDR3 is CASSLAGFQGTNSKNIQYF. For the CDR3, the DNA is TGTGCCAGCAGTTTGGCCGGATTCCAGGGGACTAATTCCAAAAACATTCAGTACTTC. This chain connects TRBV28 to TRBJ2-4; the D gene is possibly TRBD2 (7 bases). V shed 3 bases and J shed 2 bases, with 23 bases lying between them. CDR1 and CDR2 from the germline V gene are MDHEN and SYDVKM. The CDR3 loop spans 19 amino acids.

This clonotype showed up many times. The chain employs TRBV29-1 and TRBJ2-7; D is uncertain. V dropped 3 bases and J dropped 0 bases, with 6 bases sitting between them. This CDR3 is built from 12 residues. In germline, CDR1 is SQVTM, CDR2 ANQGSEA. The DNA of the CDR3 is TGCAGCGTTGAGGCAAGCTCCTACGAGCAGTACGTC. Translation: CSVEASSYEQYV.

The chain carries TRBV24-1 and TRBJ2-1; TRBD2 aligns across 8 bases. CDR1 is KGHDR, CDR2 SFDVKD, per germline. The V gene end was trimmed by 1 base and the J gene end by 0 bases; junction bases not matched to a gene: 1. The CDR3 is 16 amino acids. The CDR3 protein is CATSDFSGSSYNEQFF. The CDR3 DNA reads TGTGCCACCAGTGATTTCAGCGGGAGCTCCTACAATGAGCAGTTCTTC.

A few counts support this clonotype. This chain links TRBV10-3 with TRBJ1-5; D is unclear. Between the trimmed V and J ends, which lost 0 bases and 6 bases, there was a span of 9 bases. Germline-derived CDR1 and CDR2 are ENHRY and SYGVKD. The CDR3 has 14 amino acids. DNA for the CDR3: TGTGCCATCAGTGAGTCAAGGGATGTTCAGCCCCAGCATTTT. It codes for CAISESRDVQPQHF.

This clonotype has a handful of counts. The chain joins TRBV7-3 to TRBJ2-1; 10 bases line up with TRBD2. CDR3 length: 15 amino acids. V lost 1 base, J lost 6 bases, and 3 bases stayed unmatched. CDR1 and CDR2 (germline): SGHTA, FQGTGA. CDR3 coding DNA: TGTGCCAGCAGCTTAAGACTAGCGGGCAGCAATGAGCAGTTCTTC. Translating gives CASSLRLAGSNEQFF.